Below, one TCR beta chain is given with its context. Its antigen is as yet unknown. The data were obtained in a study of CD8 T cells in Susac syndrome. Relapsing-remitting disease, either stable or active, was present in the treatment-naive patients who were the multiple sclerosis controls. TEMRA cells were FACS-enriched, and CD8+ and CD4+ T cells were isolated negatively. Study-level findings and limits: As the study acknowledged, the number of individuals in its TCR sequencing and HLA analysis was relatively small.

With V trimmed by 5 bases and J by 2 bases, 8 bases remained unmatched. CDR1 and CDR2 (germline): SGHAT, FQNNGV. This CDR3 is built from 15 residues. Random hexamers were used to reverse transcribe an amount of about 0.45 to 1 ug RNA. Multiplex immunoSEQ PCR targeted 54 Vbeta and 13 Jbeta TCR beta segments. TCRdb re-derived calls from the immunoSEQ multiplex PCR reads in MiXCR, one entry per CDR3 protein. The sample lists more than 70,000 distinct CDR3 sequences; 91% were seen once. What was sequenced was CD8+ T cells from PBMCs. This sequence joins TRBV11-2 and TRBJ2-5; 7 nucleotides line up with TRBD2. The receptor was derived from a human donor with multiple sclerosis. The chain's CDR3 is CASSGRDYGQETQYF. CDR3 DNA: TGTGCCAGCAGCGGCCGGGACTACGGGCAAGAGACCCAGTACTTC.